The entry below gives a single TCR beta chain sequence along with its context. The data were obtained in a study of T cell changes during pregnancy in multiple sclerosis. With V trimmed by 0 bases and J by 1 base, 2 bases remained unmatched. CDR3 length: 15 residues. Germline V CDR1 and CDR2: MNHNY, SVGAGI (reference sequence). Sequencing used immunoSEQ multiplex PCR; TCRdb keeps in-frame clones, though not all of them. The sample yields fewer than 50,000 clones, around 89% seen once. This receptor was taken from a female donor with multiple sclerosis, enrolled in a pregnancy study. Sequenced material: CD8+ T cells from peripheral blood mononuclear cells, taken in the third trimester of pregnancy. The gene calls are TRBV6-6 and TRBJ1-1, with TRBD1 matching 7 bases. This CDR3 reads CASSYSTGKNTEAFF. The CDR3 DNA is TGTGCCAGCAGTTACTCGACAGGGAAGAACACTGAAGCTTTCTTT.